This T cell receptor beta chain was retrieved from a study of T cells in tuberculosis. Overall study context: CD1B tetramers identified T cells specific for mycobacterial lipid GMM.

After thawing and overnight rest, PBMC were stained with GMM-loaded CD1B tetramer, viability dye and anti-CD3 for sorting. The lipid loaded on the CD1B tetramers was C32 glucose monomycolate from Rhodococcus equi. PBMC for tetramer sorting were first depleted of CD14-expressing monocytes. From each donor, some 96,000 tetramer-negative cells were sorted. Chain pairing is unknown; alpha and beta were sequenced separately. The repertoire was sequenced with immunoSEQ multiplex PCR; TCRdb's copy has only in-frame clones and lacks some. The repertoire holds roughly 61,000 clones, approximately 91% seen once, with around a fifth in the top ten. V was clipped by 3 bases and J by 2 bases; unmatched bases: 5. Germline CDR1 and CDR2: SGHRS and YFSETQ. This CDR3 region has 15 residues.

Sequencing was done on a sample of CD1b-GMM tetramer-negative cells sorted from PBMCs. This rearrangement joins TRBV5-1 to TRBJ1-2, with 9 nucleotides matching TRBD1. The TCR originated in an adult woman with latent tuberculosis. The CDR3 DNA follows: TGCGCCAGCAGCTGGGGACAGGGCGGGAACTATGGCTACACCTTC. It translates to CASSWGQGGNYGYTF.